This is a list of T cell receptor beta chains from one sample in a study of PD-1 blockade in classical Hodgkin lymphoma. The method was immunoSEQ multiplex PCR; TCRdb's version includes in-frame clones alone and lacks a portion of them. The table shows around 92,000 clones, with 65% to 85% occurring only once. Sample: peripheral blood mononuclear cells (PBMCs), taken before the fourth cycle of nivolumab. All receptors derive from a human donor with classical Hodgkin lymphoma. Both conserved end residues are trimmed from each CDR3.

V: TRBV5-1; J: TRBJ2-7; length: 12; CDR3: ASSSTGSKYEQY
V: TRBV7-3; J: TRBJ1-1; length: 12; CDR3: ASSRTGQNTEAF
V: TRBV6-1; J: TRBJ2-7; length: 13; CDR3: ASSEAPGAPYEQY
V: TRBV19; J: TRBJ1-2; length: 12; CDR3: ASQVWGTTYGYT
V: TRBV5-1; J: TRBJ1-2; length: 13; CDR3: ASSLRTDDGKGYT
V: TRBV4-1; J: TRBJ2-1; length: 14; CDR3: ASSQVHGARYNEQF
V: TRBV6-1; J: TRBJ1-4; length: 13; CDR3: ASSTHRGVNEKLF
V: TRBV7-2; J: TRBJ2-3; length: 14; CDR3: ASSTQSGRAQDTQY
V: TRBV5-1; J: TRBJ2-5; length: 12; CDR3: ASSTTGGQETQY
V: TRBV9; J: TRBJ1-4; length: 12; CDR3: ASSVPPTNEKLF
V: TRBV6-5; J: TRBJ1-2; length: 9; CDR3: ASSWGGGYT
V: TRBV4-3; J: TRBJ1-2; length: 14; CDR3: ASSLDTGTGNYGYT
V: TRBV11-2; J: TRBJ2-7; length: 10; CDR3: ASSSGVYEQY
V: TRBV5-8; J: TRBJ2-3; length: 8; CDR3: ASSVITQY
V: TRBV2; J: TRBJ2-1; length: 13; CDR3: ASSEALAGYNEQF
V: TRBV6-6; J: TRBJ1-5; length: 12; CDR3: ASSPQGQYQPQH
V: TRBV5-1; J: TRBJ1-4; length: 13; CDR3: ASSLRGSKGEKLF
V: TRBV7-2; J: TRBJ2-7; length: 12; CDR3: ASTSGPSSYEQY
V: TRBV27; J: TRBJ1-1; length: 12; CDR3: ASSLSKGRTEAF
V: TRBV10-1; J: TRBJ2-2; length: 13; CDR3: ASSEPGGNTGELF
V: TRBV7-8; J: TRBJ2-7; length: 11; CDR3: ASSPLLGYEQY
V: TRBV7-2; J: TRBJ1-2; length: 10; CDR3: ASSIMDYGYT
V: TRBV18; J: TRBJ1-1; length: 14; CDR3: ASSSNRGRGSTEAF
V: TRBV7-7; J: TRBJ2-7; length: 11; CDR3: ASSLELTYEQY
V: TRBV9; J: TRBJ1-3; length: 13; CDR3: ASSVQESSGNTIY
V: TRBV27; J: TRBJ2-1; length: 12; CDR3: ASTSSGVYNEQF
V: TRBV4-1; J: TRBJ2-7; length: 13; CDR3: ASSQRDRASYEQY
V: TRBV5-6; J: TRBJ2-5; length: 13; CDR3: ASSLGTRGGETQY
V: TRBV10-3; J: TRBJ2-7; length: 16; CDR3: AISEGIGDLHSSYEQY
V: TRBV27; J: TRBJ2-3; length: 12; CDR3: ASSLSGTWDTQY
V: TRBV7-2; J: TRBJ2-7; length: 12; CDR3: ASSPGLAEYEQY
V: TRBV28; J: TRBJ2-2; length: 14; CDR3: ASSLLPTGNTGELF
V: TRBV4-3; J: TRBJ2-2; length: 13; CDR3: ASSQAGLNTGELF
V: TRBV6-4; J: TRBJ1-2; length: 11; CDR3: ASSETGGLGYT
V: TRBV19; J: TRBJ2-5; length: 12; CDR3: ASSIGLGQETQY
V: TRBV6-1; J: TRBJ1-1; length: 13; CDR3: ASSEALRGGTEAF
V: TRBV4-2; J: TRBJ1-2; length: 12; CDR3: ASSQGEGVNGYT
V: TRBV2; J: TRBJ2-1; length: 12; CDR3: ASRRGQGSHEQF
V: TRBV6-1; J: TRBJ2-2; length: 13; CDR3: ASSLGTANTGELF
V: TRBV28; J: TRBJ1-1; length: 13; CDR3: ATGPGGAMNTEAF
V: TRBV10-3; J: TRBJ1-5; length: 12; CDR3: AISETGGNQPQH
V: TRBV5-1; J: TRBJ1-1; length: 10; CDR3: ASSLVGTEAF
V: TRBV7-3; J: TRBJ2-2; length: 12; CDR3: ASSLTTTGGELF
V: TRBV7-9; J: TRBJ2-3; length: 12; CDR3: ASSLVSVGDTQY
V: TRBV7-2; J: TRBJ1-5; length: 11; CDR3: ASSVDREQPQH
V: TRBV14; J: TRBJ2-7; length: 13; CDR3: ASSQVRASGSEQY
V: TRBV28; J: TRBJ2-7; length: 13; CDR3: ASSSGWGQKGEQY
V: TRBV12-5; J: TRBJ1-5; length: 11; CDR3: VQTGDPNQPQH
V: TRBV11-2; J: TRBJ2-7; length: 11; CDR3: ASSFSAGAEQY
V: TRBV7-9; J: TRBJ2-4; length: 13; CDR3: ASSVPGRQGNIQY
V: TRBV7-9; J: TRBJ2-3; length: 11; CDR3: ATSPLSTDTQY
V: TRBV15; J: TRBJ2-3; length: 14; CDR3: ATSASRLASTDTQY
V: TRBV10-3; J: TRBJ1-1; length: 12; CDR3: AIRPTAMNSEAF
V: TRBV6-4; J: TRBJ2-6; length: 12; CDR3: ASQTSAGANVLT
V: TRBV5-1; J: TRBJ2-7; length: 13; CDR3: ASSLEGVPSYEQY